The 14 T cell receptor beta chains reported below all come from one sample, sequenced in a study of cytomegalovirus exposure and HLA in healthy donors. Primers: 60 Vbeta forward and 13 Jbeta reverse. TCRdb keeps only in-frame clones here, not all; method: immunoSEQ multiplex PCR. This table holds 150,000 to 200,000 clones, 70% to 90% found once. The specimen was PBMCs. The receptors come from a man aged 18 to 29 in good health and CMV-seropositive.

The chain uses TRBV4-3 and TRBJ2-2; D is unresolved. CDR3 size: 15 residues. The germline V gene has CDR1 LGHNA and CDR2 YSLEER. The V gene lost 0 bases and the J gene lost 2 bases, with 7 bases spanning the gap. This CDR3 is CASSQDRGNTGELFF. DNA of the CDR3: TGCGCCAGCAGCCAAGATCGCGGAAACACCGGGGAGCTGTTTTTT.

The chain couples TRBV5-6 to TRBJ1-4; tentatively, D is TRBD1 (6 bases). The CDR3 loop spans 14 amino acids. Trimming pared 2 bases from V and 8 bases from J, leaving 13 bases between. Germline assignment: CDR1 SGHDT and CDR2 YYEEEE. CDR3 sequence reads: CASSFNRVWEKLFF. CDR3 sequence (DNA): TGTGCCAGCAGCTTCAACAGGGTATGGGAAAAACTGTTTTTT. Drawing the rest from reference TRBV5-6 and TRBJ1-4, the complete variable domain is DAGVTQSPTHLIKTRGQQVTLRCSPKSGHDTVSWYQQALGQGPQFIFQYYEEEERQRGNFPDRFSGHQFPNYSSELNVNALLLGDSALYLCASSFNRVWEKLFFGSGTQLSVL.

This chain links TRBV7-2 with TRBJ2-3, with TRBD2 as a possible D gene (9 bases). Per the germline V gene, CDR1 is SGHTA and CDR2 is FQGNSA. This CDR3 region has 17 residues. V was shortened by 5 bases and J by 5 bases, with 23 bases between the two germline ends. The CDR3 is CASSPQGAGGPRDTQYF. As DNA, the CDR3 is TGTGCCAGCAGCCCGCAGGGGGCGGGGGGGCCTAGAGATACGCAGTATTTT.

The J gene is TRBJ2-3, the V gene TRBV2, with 9 bases lining up with TRBD2. The CDR3 is 13 residues long. Germline CDR1 reads SNHLY; CDR2 reads FYNNEI. The V and J ends lost 11 bases and 5 bases, in that order; junction bases with no gene match: 8. The CDR3 sequence: CAGAGGRRDTQYF. CDR3 nucleotides: TGTGCCGGAGCGGGGGGCCGCCGAGATACGCAGTATTTT.

CDR3 residues: CATSTGLATEAFF. In DNA form, the CDR3 reads TGTGCCACCAGCACGGGCCTAGCCACTGAAGCTTTCTTT. This chain connects TRBV15 to TRBJ1-1, with D unresolved. CDR1 is LNHNV, CDR2 YYDKDF, per germline (reference sequence). Trimming removed 4 bases at V and 4 bases at J, with 10 bases between. The length of the CDR3 is 13 residues.

V usage is TRBV7-9 and J usage is TRBJ2-7; 8 nucleotides line up with TRBD1. With V trimmed by 3 bases and J by 6 bases, 16 bases remained unmatched. Germline values: CDR1 SEHNR, CDR2 FQNEAQ (reference sequence). This CDR3 has 17 amino acids. As DNA, the CDR3 is TGTGCCAGCAGCTTTTTAATGGGGCGGACAGGGTTCTCCGAGCAGTACTTC. It is translated as CASSFLMGRTGFSEQYF.

The rearrangement links TRBV10-2 to TRBJ2-7; D not certain. Germline CDR1 and CDR2: WSHSY and SAAADI. The V end was cut by 3 bases, the J end by 3 bases, with 9 bases between. The CDR3 consists of 13 residues. CDR3 loop: CASSDSVNYEQYF. The CDR3 DNA sequence: TGCGCCAGCAGTGATTCAGTTAACTACGAGCAGTACTTC.

Remarks on this clone: Other DNA sequences in the same sample also yield this CDR3. V and J are TRBV7-2 and TRBJ2-3; TRBD2 agrees at 14 bases. Germline lookup yields CDR1 SGHTA and CDR2 FQGNSA. The CDR3 consists of 16 residues. Losses at the gene ends were 4 bases for V and 6 bases for J; bases not matched to a gene: 6. The CDR3 reads CASSSTSGGARDTQYF. DNA of the CDR3: TGTGCCAGCAGCTCGACTAGCGGGGGGGCGAGGGATACGCAGTATTTT.

This rearrangement joins TRBV27 to TRBJ2-3; D possibly corresponds to TRBD1 (5 bases). CDR3 length: 17 amino acids. CDR1 MNHEY and CDR2 SMNVEV come from the germline V gene (reference sequence). V dropped 1 base and J dropped 2 bases, with 16 bases sitting between them. CDR3 sequence reads: CASSLLGQNANTDTQYF. As DNA, the CDR3 is TGTGCCAGCAGTTTATTAGGACAAAACGCCAACACAGATACGCAGTATTTT.

This chain connects TRBV5-6 to TRBJ1-2; D may be TRBD1 (5 bases). CDR3 length equals 14 residues. CDR1 and CDR2 from the germline V gene are SGHDT and YYEEEE. V was trimmed by 4 bases and J by 4 bases, leaving 14 bases between them. The CDR3, as DNA: TGTGCCAGCAGCGCAACGTATGGGGCCTATGGCTACACCTTC. Protein product: CASSATYGAYGYTF.

This clone has just a few counts. The genes are TRBV6-4 and TRBJ2-3; perhaps TRBD2 as D (7 bases). In germline, CDR1 is MRHNA, CDR2 SNTAGT. The CDR3 has 17 amino acids. V lost 0 bases and J 0 bases, leaving 13 bases between the germline ends. Written as DNA, the CDR3 is TGTGCCAGCAGTGACTCGAATGGCGGGGGCAGCACAGATACGCAGTATTTT. Amino acid sequence: CASSDSNGGGSTDTQYF.

V usage is TRBV4-2 and J usage is TRBJ2-2, with D possibly TRBD2 on 5 matching bases. Germline lookup yields CDR1 LGHNA and CDR2 YNFKEQ. Trimming left V 1 base short and J 7 bases short, with 16 bases between. The CDR3 runs 16 residues. DNA of the CDR3: TGTGCCAGCAGCCAAGGATCCCAACTAGAGGGCGGGGAGCTGTTTTTT. Translation: CASSQGSQLEGGELFF.

This clone was picked up one time. The V and J genes are TRBV4-3 and TRBJ1-1, with 7 bases aligning to TRBD1. The CDR3 sequence is 15 residues long. Germline V gene sequence: CDR1 LGHNA, CDR2 YSLEER. The ends lost 5 bases at V and 4 bases at J; junction bases unmatched: 10. The chain's CDR3 is CASSKNGQVGTEAFF. DNA of the CDR3: TGCGCCAGCAGCAAAAATGGACAGGTTGGCACTGAAGCTTTCTTT.

The chain employs TRBV21-1 and TRBJ2-3; TRBD2, the table's D call, was not compared with the DNA. TRBV21-1 is classified as a pseudogene. CDR3 size: 14 residues. Here the CDR3 DNA reads TGTGCCAGCACCCGGACGACTAGCAGAGATACGCAGTATTTT. Amino acid sequence: CASTRTTSRDTQYF.